The 9 T cell receptor beta chains in this list originate from one sample, sequenced in a study of shared clonotypes between healthy human individuals. The method was immunoSEQ multiplex PCR; TCRdb's version includes in-frame clones alone and lacks a portion of them. This sample has 2 million to 2.5 million clones; around 95% occur once, and the top ten carry less than 0.15%. The sequencing sample was made of naive CD4+ T cells sorted from blood. As for subset: CD45RA+ positively selected. All receptors come from a man between 18 and 35 years old in good health.

This chain connects TRBV7-8 to TRBJ1-3; D gene unclear. Germline V gene lookup returns CDR1 SGHVS and CDR2 FQNEAQ. Between the trimmed V and J ends, which lost 1 base and 4 bases, there was a span of 5 bases. The length of the CDR3 is 13 residues. CDR3 in DNA: TGTGCCAGCAGCTTAGTGGTGGGAAACACCATATATTTT. Its translation is CASSLVVGNTIYF.

The genes are TRBV2 and TRBJ2-1, with 14 positions matching TRBD2. The CDR3 has 15 residues. Germline CDR1 SNHLY, CDR2 FYNNEI. V dropped 10 bases and J dropped 3; count of bases not matched to a gene: 5. The CDR3 DNA reads TGTGCCAACGGGACTAGCGGGAGCGTCTACAATGAGCAGTTCTTC. Its protein is CANGTSGSVYNEQFF.

The chain recombines TRBV14 with TRBJ2-3, with 8 bases fitting TRBD1. Germline V lookup: CDR1 SGHDN, CDR2 FVKESK. V dropped 9 bases and J dropped 7; count of bases not matched to a gene: 9. The CDR3 length is 13 residues. Written as DNA, the CDR3 is TGTGCCAGTCAATACCAGGGGGCGCATACGCAGTATTTT. The encoded protein is CASQYQGAHTQYF.

The chain couples TRBV6-1 to TRBJ1-5; 7 bases map to TRBD1. Germline CDR1 reads MNHNS; CDR2 reads SASEGT. J gave up 5 bases and V 8 bases, and 3 bases lay outside the gene matches. CDR3 length: 12 amino acids. CDR3 residues: CASVTGDQPQHF. In nucleotides, the CDR3 is TGTGCCAGCGTTACAGGGGATCAGCCCCAGCATTTT.

The table lists this clone with a count of one. This sequence joins TRBV10-3 and TRBJ1-4; 11 nucleotides line up with TRBD1. The CDR3 consists of 15 residues. The V gene's germline CDR1 is ENHRY and CDR2 SYGVKD. Losses at the gene ends were 4 bases for V and 7 bases for J; bases not matched to a gene: 5. CDR3: CAISATGTGGEKLFF. CDR3 nucleotide sequence: TGTGCCATCAGTGCAACCGGGACAGGGGGTGAAAAACTGTTTTTT.

Regarding this clone: This specimen includes other DNA sequences encoding the same CDR3. The V and J genes are TRBV10-1 and TRBJ2-5, with TRBD1 matching 7 bases. This CDR3 region has 14 residues. Germline V gene lookup returns CDR1 WNHNN and CDR2 SYGVQD (reference sequence). J gave up 2 bases and V 3 bases, and 3 bases lay outside the gene matches. DNA of the CDR3: TGCGCCAGCAGTGAATCGGGACAGCAAGAGACCCAGTACTTC. Its translation: CASSESGQQETQYF.

The chain carries TRBV18 and TRBJ1-5, with D perhaps TRBD1 (6 bases). CDR3 size: 15 residues. Trimming took off 3 bases at V and 2 bases at J, with 11 bases between the two ends. Germline V gives CDR1 KGHSH, CDR2 LQKENI. The CDR3 region is CASSPQGIGNQPQHF. The CDR3 DNA follows: TGTGCCAGCTCACCCCAGGGGATCGGCAATCAGCCCCAGCATTTT. The whole variable domain, remainder taken from reference TRBV18 and TRBJ1-5, is NAGVMQNPRHLVRRRGQEARLRCSPMKGHSHVYWYRQLPEEGLKFMVYLQKENIIDESGMPKERFSAEFPKEGPSILRIQQVVRGDSAAYFCASSPQGIGNQPQHFGDGTRLSIL.

The J gene is TRBJ1-2, the V gene TRBV2, with 9 bases that match TRBD1. Germline V gene sequence: CDR1 SNHLY, CDR2 FYNNEI. The CDR3 contains 14 residues. V lost 8 bases and J lost 7; bases outside the gene matches: 11. In DNA, the CDR3 is TGTGCCAGCTATGGGACAGGGTTTTATGGTGGCTACACCTTC. The encoded protein is CASYGTGFYGGYTF.

This rearrangement joins TRBV12-5 to TRBJ1-2; TRBD1 might be the D (6 bases). The V gene lost 6 bases and the J gene lost 0 bases, with 14 bases spanning the gap. CDR3 length: 15 amino acids. Germline-derived CDR1 and CDR2 are LGHNT and FRNRAP. The DNA for the CDR3 is TGTGCTAGTGGACCCAGGACAGACACTAACTATGGCTACACCTTC. This encodes CASGPRTDTNYGYTF.